Sequencing of this T cell receptor (beta chain) was carried out in a study of blood T cell repertoires in COVID-19. Study context: Samples of COVID-19 (acute and convalescent) were obtained from the United States, Italy and Spain.

The CDR3 has 16 residues. Germline lookup yields CDR1 LNHDA and CDR2 SQIVND (reference sequence). The junction had 9 bases not matched to a gene; V was cut back by 6 bases and J by 1 base. Repertoires were generated with immunoSEQ multiplex PCR, while TCRdb's copy carries only in-frame clones and drops some. The table records some 240,000 clones, roughly 88% of them present only once. Sequencing was carried out using peripheral blood. The chain has TRBV19 and TRBJ2-1; 7 positions match TRBD2. This sequence was found in a man aged 45-65 years with active or convalescent COVID-19. DNA for the CDR3: TGTGCCAGTAGCCAACTCTTAGCGGGTTCCTACAATGAGCAGTTCTTC. Translation: CASSQLLAGSYNEQFF. Together with reference TRBV19 and TRBJ2-1, the CDR3 gives the full variable domain: DGGITQSPKYLFRKEGQNVTLSCEQNLNHDAMYWYRQDPGQGLRLIYYSQIVNDFQKGDIAEGYSVSREKKESFPLTVTSAQKNPTAFYLCASSQLLAGSYNEQFFGPGTRLTVL.